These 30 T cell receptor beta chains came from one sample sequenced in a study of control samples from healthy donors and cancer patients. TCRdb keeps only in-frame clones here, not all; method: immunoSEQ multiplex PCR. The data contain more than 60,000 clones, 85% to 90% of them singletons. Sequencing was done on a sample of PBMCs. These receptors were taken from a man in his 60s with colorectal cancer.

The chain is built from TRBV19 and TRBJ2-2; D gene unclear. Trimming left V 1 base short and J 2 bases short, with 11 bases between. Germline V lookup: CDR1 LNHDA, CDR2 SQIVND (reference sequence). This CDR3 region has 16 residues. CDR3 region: CASSIVGRINTGELFF. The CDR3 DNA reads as TGTGCCAGTAGTATAGTCGGTAGGATTAACACCGGGGAGCTGTTTTTT.

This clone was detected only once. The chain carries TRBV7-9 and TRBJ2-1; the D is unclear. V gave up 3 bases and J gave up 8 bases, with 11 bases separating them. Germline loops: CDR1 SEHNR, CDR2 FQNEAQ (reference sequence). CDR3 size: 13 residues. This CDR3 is CASSFERPHEQFF. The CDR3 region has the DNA TGTGCCAGCAGCTTCGAGCGTCCCCATGAGCAGTTCTTC.

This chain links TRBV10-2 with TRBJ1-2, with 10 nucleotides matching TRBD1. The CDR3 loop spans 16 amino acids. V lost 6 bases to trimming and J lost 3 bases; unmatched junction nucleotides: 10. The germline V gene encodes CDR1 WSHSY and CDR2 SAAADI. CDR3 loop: CASRISDRGVHYGYTF. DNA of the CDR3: TGCGCCAGCAGGATCTCGGACAGGGGGGTACACTATGGCTACACCTTC.

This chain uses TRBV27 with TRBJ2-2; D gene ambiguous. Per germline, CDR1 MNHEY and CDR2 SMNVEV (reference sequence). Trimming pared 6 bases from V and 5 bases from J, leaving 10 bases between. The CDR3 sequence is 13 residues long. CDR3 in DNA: TGTGCCAGCAGCCTCCTTGAAACCGGGGAGCTGTTTTTT. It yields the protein CASSLLETGELFF.

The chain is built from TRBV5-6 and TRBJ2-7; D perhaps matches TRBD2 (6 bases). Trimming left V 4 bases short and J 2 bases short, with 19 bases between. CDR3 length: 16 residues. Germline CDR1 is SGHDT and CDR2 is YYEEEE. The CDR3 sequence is CASSLVEVRGTYEQYF. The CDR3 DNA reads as TGTGCCAGCAGCCTAGTGGAGGTCCGGGGGACCTACGAGCAGTACTTC. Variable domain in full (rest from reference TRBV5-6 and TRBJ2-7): DAGVTQSPTHLIKTRGQQVTLRCSPKSGHDTVSWYQQALGQGPQFIFQYYEEEERQRGNFPDRFSGHQFPNYSSELNVNALLLGDSALYLCASSLVEVRGTYEQYFGPGTRLTVT.

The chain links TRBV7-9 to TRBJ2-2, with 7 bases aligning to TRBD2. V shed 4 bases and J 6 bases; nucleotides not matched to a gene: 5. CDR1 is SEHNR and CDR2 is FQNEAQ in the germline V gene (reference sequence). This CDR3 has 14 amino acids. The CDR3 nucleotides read TGTGCCAGCAGCTCTGGGGGGGACGCCGGGGAGCTGTTTTTT. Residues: CASSSGGDAGELFF. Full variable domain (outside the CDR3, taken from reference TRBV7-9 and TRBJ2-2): DTGVSQNPRHKITKRGQNVTFRCDPISEHNRLYWYRQTLGQGPEFLTYFQNEAQLEKSRLLSDRFSAERPKGSFSTLEIQRTEQGDSAMYLCASSSGGDAGELFFGEGSRLTVL.

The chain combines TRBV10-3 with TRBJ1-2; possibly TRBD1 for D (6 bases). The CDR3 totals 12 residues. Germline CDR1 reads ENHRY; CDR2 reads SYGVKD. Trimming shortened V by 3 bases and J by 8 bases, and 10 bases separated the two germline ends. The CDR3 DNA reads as TGTGCCATCAGTGAACGGGGGGCAGGCTACACCTTC. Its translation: CAISERGAGYTF.

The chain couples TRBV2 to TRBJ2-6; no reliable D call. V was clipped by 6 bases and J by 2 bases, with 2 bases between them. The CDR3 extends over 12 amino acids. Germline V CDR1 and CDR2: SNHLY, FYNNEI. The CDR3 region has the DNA TGTGCCAGCAGGGCTGGGGCCAACGTCCTGACTTTC. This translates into CASRAGANVLTF.

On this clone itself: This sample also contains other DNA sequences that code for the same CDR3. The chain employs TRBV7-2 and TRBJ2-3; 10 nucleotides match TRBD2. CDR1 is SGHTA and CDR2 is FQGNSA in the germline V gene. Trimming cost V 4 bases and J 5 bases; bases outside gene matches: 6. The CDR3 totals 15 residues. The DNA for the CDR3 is TGTGCCAGCAGCTCCAGCGGGGGGGCCGGAGATACGCAGTATTTT. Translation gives CASSSSGGAGDTQYF.

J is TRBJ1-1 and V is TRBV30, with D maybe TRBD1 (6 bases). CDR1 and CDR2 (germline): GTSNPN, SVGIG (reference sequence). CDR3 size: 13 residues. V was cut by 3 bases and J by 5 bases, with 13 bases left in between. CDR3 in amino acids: CAWRAGVATEAFF. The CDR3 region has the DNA TGTGCCTGGAGAGCAGGGGTTGCGACTGAAGCTTTCTTT.

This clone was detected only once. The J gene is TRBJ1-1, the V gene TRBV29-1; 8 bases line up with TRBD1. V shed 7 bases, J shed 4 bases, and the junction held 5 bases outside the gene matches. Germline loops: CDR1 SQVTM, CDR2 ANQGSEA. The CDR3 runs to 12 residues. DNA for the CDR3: TGCAGCGCCTCGACAGGGGCCACTGAAGCTTTCTTT. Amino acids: CSASTGATEAFF. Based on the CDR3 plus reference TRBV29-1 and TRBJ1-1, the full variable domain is SAVISQKPSRDICQRGTSLTIQCQVDSQVTMMFWYRQQPGQSLTLIATANQGSEATYESGFVIDKFPISRPNLTFSTLTVSNMSPEDSSIYLCSASTGATEAFFGQGTRLTVV.

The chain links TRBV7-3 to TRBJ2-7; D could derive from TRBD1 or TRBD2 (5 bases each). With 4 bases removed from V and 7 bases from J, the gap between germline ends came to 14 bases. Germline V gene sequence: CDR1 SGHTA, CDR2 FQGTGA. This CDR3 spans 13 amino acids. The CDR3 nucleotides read TGTGCCAGCAGCTCGGGACCTCCGAAGGAGCAGTACTTC. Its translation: CASSSGPPKEQYF.

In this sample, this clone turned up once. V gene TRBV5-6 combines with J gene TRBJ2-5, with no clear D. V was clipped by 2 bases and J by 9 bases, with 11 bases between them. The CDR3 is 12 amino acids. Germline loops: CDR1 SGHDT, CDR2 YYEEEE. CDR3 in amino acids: CASSFTPVAQYF. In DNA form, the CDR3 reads TGTGCCAGCAGCTTCACTCCTGTGGCCCAGTACTTC.

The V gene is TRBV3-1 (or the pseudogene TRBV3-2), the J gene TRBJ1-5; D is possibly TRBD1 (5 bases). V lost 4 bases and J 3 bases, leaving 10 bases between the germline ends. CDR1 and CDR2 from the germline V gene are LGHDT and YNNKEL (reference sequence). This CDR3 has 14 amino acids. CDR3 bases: TGTGCCAGCAGCCGGGGGGGTTACAATCAGCCCCAGCATTTT. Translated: CASSRGGYNQPQHF.

CDR3 loop: CSASSAYEQYF. The CDR3 region has the DNA TGCAGTGCCTCCTCAGCCTACGAGCAGTACTTC. V usage is TRBV20-1 and J usage is TRBJ2-7; D is uncertain. CDR3 length equals 11 residues. V was trimmed by 6 bases and J by 2 bases, leaving 8 bases between them. Germline CDR1 reads DFQATT; CDR2 reads SNEGSKA (reference sequence).

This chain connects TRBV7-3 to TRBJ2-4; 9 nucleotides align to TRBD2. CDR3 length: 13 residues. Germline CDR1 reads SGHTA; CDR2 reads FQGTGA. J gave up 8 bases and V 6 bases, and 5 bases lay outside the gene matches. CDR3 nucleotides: TGTGCCAGCAGTCGGACTAGCGTGGACATTCAGTACTTC. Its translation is CASSRTSVDIQYF.

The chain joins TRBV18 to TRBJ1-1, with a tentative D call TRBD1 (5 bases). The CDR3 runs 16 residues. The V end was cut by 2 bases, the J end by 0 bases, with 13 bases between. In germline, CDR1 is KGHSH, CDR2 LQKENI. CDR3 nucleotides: TGTGCCAGCTCACCAACCATTTCGACAGTGAACACTGAAGCTTTCTTT. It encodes CASSPTISTVNTEAFF.

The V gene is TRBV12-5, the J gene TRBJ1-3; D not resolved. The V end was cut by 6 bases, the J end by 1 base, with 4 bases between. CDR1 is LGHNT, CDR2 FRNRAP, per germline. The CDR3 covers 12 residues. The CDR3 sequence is CASGSSGNTIYF. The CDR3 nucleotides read TGTGCTAGTGGCTCGTCTGGAAACACCATATATTTT.

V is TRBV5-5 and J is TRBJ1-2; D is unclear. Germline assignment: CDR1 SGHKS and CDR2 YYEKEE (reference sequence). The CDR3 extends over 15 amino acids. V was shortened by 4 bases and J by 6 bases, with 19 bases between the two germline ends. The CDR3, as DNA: TGTGCCAGCAGCCGGCGACCCGAGGCCGCGGATGGCTACACCTTC. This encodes CASSRRPEAADGYTF.

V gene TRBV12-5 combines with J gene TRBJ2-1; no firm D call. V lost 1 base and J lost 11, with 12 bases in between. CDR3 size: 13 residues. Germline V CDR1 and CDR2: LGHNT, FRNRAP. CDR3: CASGLDLAAQQFF. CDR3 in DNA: TGTGCTAGTGGTTTGGACCTCGCGGCCCAGCAGTTCTTC.

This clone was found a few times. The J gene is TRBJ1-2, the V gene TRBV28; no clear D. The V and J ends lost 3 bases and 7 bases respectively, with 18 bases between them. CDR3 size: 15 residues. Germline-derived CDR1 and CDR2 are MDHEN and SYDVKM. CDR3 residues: CASSFSTGPLRGYTF. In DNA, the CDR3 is TGTGCCAGCAGTTTTAGCACGGGCCCCTTGCGTGGCTACACCTTC.

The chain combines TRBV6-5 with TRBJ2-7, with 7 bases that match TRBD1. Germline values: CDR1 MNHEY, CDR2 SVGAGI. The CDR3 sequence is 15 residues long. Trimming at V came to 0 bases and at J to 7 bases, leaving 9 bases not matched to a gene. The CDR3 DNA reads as TGTGCCAGCAGTTACTCTAGACAGGGTGCAGGAGAGCAGTACTTC. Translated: CASSYSRQGAGEQYF.

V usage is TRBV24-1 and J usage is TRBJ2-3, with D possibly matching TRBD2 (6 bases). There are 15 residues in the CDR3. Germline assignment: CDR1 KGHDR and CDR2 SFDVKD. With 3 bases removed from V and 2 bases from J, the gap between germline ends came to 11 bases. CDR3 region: CATSDPGTSTDTQYF. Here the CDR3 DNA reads TGTGCCACCAGTGATCCCGGGACTTCCACAGATACGCAGTATTTT.

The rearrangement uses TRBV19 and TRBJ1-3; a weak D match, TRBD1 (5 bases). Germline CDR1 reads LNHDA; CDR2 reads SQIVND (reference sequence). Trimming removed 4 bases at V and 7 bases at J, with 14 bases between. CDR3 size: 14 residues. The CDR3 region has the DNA TGTGCCAGTAGTAGTCCGGACAAAGGGAACACCATATATTTT. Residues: CASSSPDKGNTIYF.

The DNA of the CDR3 is TGTGCCAGCAGCTTCAAATGGGGGGACGGGGAGCTGTTTTTT. Translated, it gives CASSFKWGDGELFF. The rearrangement links TRBV7-2 to TRBJ2-2; tentative D call: TRBD2 (6 bases). The CDR3 consists of 14 residues. The germline CDR1 and CDR2 sequences are SGHTA and FQGNSA. The V and J ends lost 3 bases and 7 bases respectively, with 12 bases between them.

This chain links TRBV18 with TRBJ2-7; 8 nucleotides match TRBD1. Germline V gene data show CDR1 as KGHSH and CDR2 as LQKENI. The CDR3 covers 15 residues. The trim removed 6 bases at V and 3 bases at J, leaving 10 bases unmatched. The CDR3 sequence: CASSPMGDRGYEQYF. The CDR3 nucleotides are TGTGCCAGCTCCCCGATGGGCGACAGGGGCTACGAGCAGTACTTC.

CDR3 sequence reads: CASSLARGVGYTF. The CDR3 nucleotides read TGTGCCAGCAGCTTAGCCAGGGGTGTAGGCTACACCTTC. The rearrangement links TRBV11-2 to TRBJ1-2, with D tentatively TRBD1 (6 bases). Germline CDR1 is SGHAT and CDR2 is FQNNGV. Trimming stripped 1 base from V and 8 bases from J, with 11 bases between. The CDR3 extends over 13 amino acids. The full variable domain, in which reference TRBV11-2 and TRBJ1-2 provide the parts outside the CDR3, is EAGVAQSPRYKIIEKRQSVAFWCNPISGHATLYWYQQILGQGPKLLIQFQNNGVVDDSQLPKDRFSAERLKGVDSTLKIQPAKLEDSAVYLCASSLARGVGYTFGSGTRLTVV.

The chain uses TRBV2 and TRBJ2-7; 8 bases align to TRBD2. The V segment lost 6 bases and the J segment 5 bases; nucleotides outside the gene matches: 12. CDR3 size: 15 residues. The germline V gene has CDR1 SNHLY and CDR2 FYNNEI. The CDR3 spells CASSDLRGGADEQYF. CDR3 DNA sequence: TGTGCCAGCAGCGACCTACGGGGGGGGGCCGACGAGCAGTACTTC.

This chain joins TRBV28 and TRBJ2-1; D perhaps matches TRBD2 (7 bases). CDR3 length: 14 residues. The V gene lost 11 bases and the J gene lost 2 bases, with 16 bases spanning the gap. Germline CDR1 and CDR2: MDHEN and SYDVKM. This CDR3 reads CAGGRSGAYNEQFF. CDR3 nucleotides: TGTGCCGGGGGGCGGAGCGGGGCCTACAATGAGCAGTTCTTC.

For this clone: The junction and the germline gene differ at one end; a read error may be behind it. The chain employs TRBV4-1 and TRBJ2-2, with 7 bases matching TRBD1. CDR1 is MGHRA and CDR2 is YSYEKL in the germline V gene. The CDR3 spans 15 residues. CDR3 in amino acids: CASTQTGVNTGELFF. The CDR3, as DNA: TGCGCCAGCACCCAAACAGGGGTCAACACCGGGGAGCTGTTTTTT.